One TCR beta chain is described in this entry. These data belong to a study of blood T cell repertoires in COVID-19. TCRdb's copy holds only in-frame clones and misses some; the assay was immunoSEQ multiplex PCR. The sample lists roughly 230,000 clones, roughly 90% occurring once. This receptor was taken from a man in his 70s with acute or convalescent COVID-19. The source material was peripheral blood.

CDR3: CASSLSRISTDTQYF. The DNA of the CDR3 is TGTGCCAGTAGTCTGAGCAGGATTAGCACAGATACGCAGTATTTT. V usage is TRBV19 and J usage is TRBJ2-3; unclear D gene. CDR1 is LNHDA, CDR2 SQIVND, per germline (reference sequence). V lost 5 bases and J 0 bases, leaving 12 bases between the germline ends. The CDR3 spans 15 residues.